This T cell receptor (beta chain) was recorded in a study of T cell responses to AZD1222 COVID-19 vaccine. This table comes from immunoSEQ multiplex PCR, and its TCRdb copy is limited to in-frame clones, with some not included. Altogether 100,000 or so clones are present, approximately 88% being singletons, with the ten largest covering roughly 2.6%. Study-level results: Reportedly, close to half of spike-specific TCRs are directed against unmutated variant regions. Spike-specific TCR repertoires showed rising breadth and depth after two AZD1222 doses. Only five or six AZD1222 recipients were seropositive at baseline.

The CDR3 totals 15 residues. V lost 5 bases to trimming and J lost 8 bases, with 19 bases between them. Germline V gene sequence: CDR1 SGHTA, CDR2 FQGNSA. In the case of this clone: The target antigen is unknown.

This receptor was identified in an adult in good health. This chain connects TRBV7-2 to TRBJ2-4; D is perhaps TRBD2 (6 bases). The sample consisted of peripheral blood, taken on day 0 of AZD1222 vaccination. CDR3 coding DNA: TGTGCCAGCAGCGCCTACAGGCTCCCGGGGGACATTCAGTACTTC. Amino acids: CASSAYRLPGDIQYF.